This T cell receptor (beta chain) came from a study of PD-1 blockade in classical Hodgkin lymphoma (dated by TCRdb to the early 2020s). Describing the broader study: Nivolumab dosing was 3 mg/kg intravenously every 2 weeks, continuing until either disease progression or unacceptable toxicity. To define a peripheral blood immune signature of response to PD-1 blockade in classical Hodgkin lymphoma, the study combined TCR beta sequencing with CyTOF.

Concerning this clone: Its antigen is still unknown. No qualities accompany the bases; no much larger clone lies one base away.

The CDR3 has 14 amino acids, counting the end cysteine and phenylalanine. Only the CDR3 DNA is retained, 42 bases long and in frame from the first base. Based on the germline V gene, the CDR1 and CDR2 sequences are SGHDT and YYEEEE. Relative to germline, V is 0 bases shorter and J is 4 bases shorter, with 10 bases between their ends. Genomic DNA was extracted with the Qiagen DNeasy kit from unsorted PBMCs and from negatively selected CD4+ and CD8+ fractions. TCR beta CDR3 regions were subjected to amplification by immunoSEQ multiplex PCR with primers that anneal to V and J segments. A synthetic immune receptor repertoire was used to minimize amplification bias, and any residual bias was removed computationally once sequencing was done. The published analysis was carried out like this. Custom Python scripts were used to quantify repertoire diversity as the Shannon entropy index. Unsorted, CD4+ and CD8+ repertoires were analyzed separately, except in combined analyses where CD4+ and CD8+ sequences were merged in silico. A clone counted as expanded when the clone's frequency after treatment rose at least 2-fold relative to C1D1, and clones undetected at baseline were given a pseudocount of 0.5. Clones with 0 or 1 copy at C1D1 were classified as singleton clones, and clones with 2 or more copies were classified as non-singleton clones. Clones expanded in unsorted samples were assigned a CD4+, CD8+ or unknown annotation through matching of protein sequences in sorted samples from the same patient. Wilcoxon tests on paired samples were used to test diversity changes from C1D1 to C4D1. TCRdb took over this immuneACCESS table, retaining in-frame rearrangements with V and J assigned. Such tables are incomplete; in checked studies, under half of the missing clones stem from an unresolved V gene, and the remainder is unexplained. V and J calls and clone size are as listed in that table; D and trimming were resolved from the DNA. This sample holds tens of thousands of clones; about 92% were observed only once. Around 8% of the sample comes from the top ten.

Study-wide findings and limitations: Among trial patients, those achieving complete response had baseline diversity similar to that of newly diagnosed patients, while diversity was significantly lower in partial responders and progressors. Only a single clinical trial cohort was studied, and what caused the repertoire differences, possibly disease activity or prior therapy, remained undefined. By C4D1, a significant rise was seen in CD4+ TCR diversity but not in CD8+ TCR diversity (p=0.0027 vs p=0.16), and the rise was most apparent among complete responders (p=0.02). Diversity was lower in patients who began nivolumab less than 1 year after ASCT, so these patients were left out of later analyses to avoid confounding by immune reconstitution. Newly diagnosed patients were reported to have lower baseline TCR diversity than healthy donors, and relapsed/refractory patients were reported to have lower baseline TCR diversity still.

The meaning of the sample's time point label: cycle 4 day 1 (C4D1), after around six weeks of nivolumab. Relapse after autologous stem cell transplantation had occurred in all trial patients, and cohorts A, B and C were distinguished by prior brentuximab vedotin exposure. The trial cohort comprised 60 or so patients with relapsed/refractory classical Hodgkin lymphoma whose best overall responses were complete response, partial response or progressive disease. In the multi-cohort phase II CheckMate 205 trial, trial patients received single-agent nivolumab. An independent review committee assessed best overall response by applying the 2007 International Working Group response criteria. Trial PBMCs were obtained immediately prior to nivolumab initiation (C1D1) and on therapy at cycle 2 day 1 and cycle 4 day 1. After peripheral blood was drawn into 8 mL Vacutainer Cell Preparation Tubes, PBMCs were isolated by centrifugation and then cryopreserved.

The material sequenced was peripheral blood mononuclear cells (PBMCs), taken before the fourth cycle of nivolumab. The rearranged segments are TRBV5-6 and TRBJ2-5, with the D segment identity uncertain. This receptor was taken from a human donor with classical Hodgkin lymphoma. DNA sequence: TGTGCCAGCAGCTTGGAAAGAAGAGGAGAGACCCAGTACTTC. Translated, this is CASSLERRGETQYF.